These 10 T cell receptor beta chains were sequenced from one sample in a study of tissue T cells after allogeneic stem cell transplantation. Assay: immunoSEQ multiplex PCR; the TCRdb copy retains only in-frame clones and omits some. The profile shows about 8,200 clones, roughly 46% of them singletons. Time point denoted: mouse harvest day 7 after allogeneic transplant. Mouse grafts combined 10^7 T-cell-depleted bone marrow cells with 10^6 splenic CD5+ T cells. Sequenced: skin. The receptors derive from a female BALB/c mouse given C57BL/6 T cells with graft-versus-host disease after an allogeneic hematopoietic cell transplant.

For this clone: Germline and genes here are mouse. The read terminates 1 residue ahead of where the CDR3 ends, so the germline J gene completes it. V and J are TRBV3 and TRBJ2-1; perhaps TRBD1 as D (6 bases). The germline gives CDR1 SNHLY, CDR2 FYNGKV (reference sequence). The CDR3 is made up of 12 amino acids. The V and J ends lost 6 bases and 4 bases respectively, with 7 bases between them. The sequenced CDR3 bases are TGTGCCAGCAGAGGACAGTATGCTGAGCAGTTC. This sequence encodes CASRGQYAEQF. From start to end, the CDR3 is CASRGQYAEQFF.

This clone was detected only a few times. Mouse gene names and germline throughout. The CDR3 is cut off 1 residue early in the read; its end comes from the germline J gene. The chain uses TRBV31 and TRBJ1-2; D ambiguous. From germline, CDR1 is GKSSPN and CDR2 SITVG. Deletions cut 2 bases from V and 0 bases from J, with 10 bases between. The CDR3 covers 14 residues. The sequenced CDR3 bases are TGTGCCTGGAGTTCCCGGGCCGCAAACTCCGACTACACC. This encodes CAWSSRAANSDYT. The CDR3 in full is CAWSSRAANSDYTF.

With respect to this clone: Here the gene names and germline are mouse. The sequenced fragment ends 1 residue before the CDR3 boundary, so the rest is inferred from the germline J gene. The rearrangement uses TRBV26 and TRBJ2-5, with 7 bases that match TRBD1. The germline CDR1 and CDR2 sequences are KGHPV and FQNQEV (reference sequence). CDR3 size: 13 residues. V was pared by 6 bases and J by 5 bases, with 5 bases of the junction left unmatched. CDR3 protein: CASRTGRGDTQYF. The sequenced CDR3 bases are TGTGCCAGCAGGACAGGGAGGGGAGACACCCAGTAC.

A word on this clone: Gene names are the mouse ones. With the read ending 1 residue before the CDR3 end, the germline J gene is used to fill in that end. The genes are TRBV26 and TRBJ1-3; 8 bases align to TRBD1. The V and J ends lost 6 bases and 0 bases, in that order; junction bases with no gene match: 4. Per germline, CDR1 KGHPV and CDR2 FQNQEV (reference sequence). The length of the CDR3 is 15 residues. The chain's CDR3 is CASSPQGASGNTLYF. CDR3 bases read: TGTGCCAGCAGCCCCCAGGGGGCTTCTGGAAATACGCTCTAT.

Notes on this clone: Here the gene names and germline are mouse. From the germline J gene comes the end of the CDR3, since the read stops 1 residue before it. The chain joins TRBV2 to TRBJ2-3, with D perhaps given as TRBD1 or TRBD2 (5 bases each). The CDR3 spans 16 residues. Trimming left V 1 base short and J 0 bases short, with 11 bases between. Germline V gene sequence: CDR1 LGHNA, CDR2 YSYQKL. Partial CDR3 DNA: TGTGCCAGCAGCCAAGGGGGGAGCCCTAGTGCAGAAACGCTGTAT. Translation gives CASSQGGSPSAETLY. In full, the CDR3 reads CASSQGGSPSAETLYF.

This clone appeared a few times. The gene names here belong to mouse. The DNA read from the CDR3 is TGTGCCAGCAGTCTGACAGGGGGCACAGAAGTCTTC. Its translation: CASSLTGGTEVF. The CDR3 in its entirety is CASSLTGGTEVFF. V is TRBV26 and J is TRBJ1-1; 8 bases fit TRBD1. The read stops 1 residue short of the end of the CDR3; the missing end is completed from the germline J gene. The ends lost 2 bases at V and 4 bases at J; junction bases unmatched: 0. This CDR3 is 13 amino acids long. CDR1 is KGHPV, CDR2 FQNQEV, per germline (reference sequence).

This clone ranks as medium-sized (0.01 to 0.1%). The gene symbols are mouse symbols. Read sequence stops 1 residue before the CDR3 end, and the germline J gene provides the missing end. The chain couples TRBV12-1 to TRBJ2-7; D perhaps matches TRBD1 (6 bases). The CDR3 length is 13 residues. Germline V gene lookup returns CDR1 SGHSN and CDR2 HYEKVE. V was pared by 0 bases and J by 4 bases, with 9 bases between. The CDR3 sequence: CASSLAQGYEQYF. The covered CDR3 bases are TGTGCCAGCTCTCTCGCGCAGGGGTATGAACAGTAC.

Of note for this clone: Gene labels here are mouse ones. Read coverage stops 1 residue before the CDR3 terminus; the germline J gene supplies the remainder. This chain uses TRBV26 with TRBJ2-7, with TRBD1 matching over 10 bases. Germline CDR1 is KGHPV and CDR2 is FQNQEV (reference sequence). The CDR3 runs 14 residues. With 4 bases clipped from V and 0 bases from J, the junction kept 0 bases outside the gene matches. The part of the CDR3 DNA that was read is TGTGCCAGCAGTCGGACAGGGGGCTCCTATGAACAGTAC. This sequence encodes CASSRTGGSYEQY. The CDR3 in full is CASSRTGGSYEQYF.

A remark on this clone: Gene and germline names: mouse. The read ends 1 residue shy of where the CDR3 ends; the end is completed using the germline J gene. This chain connects TRBV3 to TRBJ1-2; no reliable D call. CDR1 SNHLY and CDR2 FYNGKV come from the germline V gene (reference sequence). V dropped 5 bases and J dropped 1 base, with 11 bases sitting between them. The CDR3 length is 14 residues. CDR3 DNA, as far as it was read: TGTGCCAGCAGCCCCCGGGCACAAAACTCCGACTACACC. Its translation: CASSPRAQNSDYT. The entire CDR3 sequence reads CASSPRAQNSDYTF. Using reference TRBV3 and TRBJ1-2 for the parts outside the CDR3, the full variable domain is GPKVLQIPSHQIIDMGQMVTLNCDPVSNHLYFYWYKQILGQQMEFLVNFYNGKVMEKSKLFKDQFSVERPDGSYFTLKIQPTALEDSAVYFCASSPRAQNSDYTFGSGTRLLVI.

Remarks on this clone: Gene and germline names: mouse. The read ends 1 residue early relative to the CDR3; the germline J gene fills the gap. The rearrangement links TRBV20 to TRBJ2-5; D may be TRBD1 (6 bases). The CDR3 is 13 residues long. The V gene lost 1 base and the J gene lost 3 bases, with 8 bases spanning the gap. Germline loops: CDR1 GFQATS, CDR2 STVNSAI. The covered CDR3 bases are TGTGGTGCTAGGGCCGGACAGCAAGACACCCAGTAC. Amino acids: CGARAGQQDTQY. The whole CDR3 sequence reads CGARAGQQDTQYF.